The next 15 T cell receptor beta chains were all read from a single sample in a study of CXCR3-negative and CXCR3-positive naive CD8 T cells (dated by TCRdb to between 2018 and 2021). Study-wide conclusions, independent of this receptor: Compared with CXCR3-negative naive cells, CXCR3-positive naive cells had TRB CDR3s with higher hydrophobicity (lower Kidera factor 4), lower energy, and higher strength and volume indices.

The instrument was a NextSeq 550. The Human TCR Profiling Kit (MiLaboratory) was used to prepare UMI-labeled 5' RACE TRB cDNA libraries. The reads, reprocessed by TCRdb, yield one row per CDR3 protein sequence and no DNA. This specimen's table enumerates 100,000 or so distinct CDR3 sequences. The ten largest clonotypes hold about 0.35% of the sample. These receptors' antigens are unknown. Input material: naive CXCR3+ CD8+ T cells from blood. Reading the label with the study, this specimen's cell subset or site is: CD45RO-CCR7+CD27+CD95- naive CD8+ T cells expressing CXCR3 (TNR3+). The origin of the receptors is a human donor in good health. Some clones in this sample may be carry-over from other donors' samples.

This chain connects TRBV19 to TRBJ1-1; TCRdb gives TRBD1 as the D gene, but with no DNA this cannot be confirmed. The CDR3 covers 14 residues. From germline, CDR1 is LNHDA and CDR2 SQIVND (reference sequence). CDR3: CASSIGDSNTEAFF. Filled out from reference TRBV19 and TRBJ1-1, the complete variable domain reads DGGITQSPKYLFRKEGQNVTLSCEQNLNHDAMYWYRQDPGQGLRLIYYSQIVNDFQKGDIAEGYSVSREKKESFPLTVTSAQKNPTAFYLCASSIGDSNTEAFFGQGTRLTVV.

The chain is built from TRBV27 and TRBJ2-7; the D call of TRBD1 rests on TCRdb alone, since no DNA is present to check it. This CDR3 region has 16 residues. Germline-derived CDR1 and CDR2 are MNHEY and SMNVEV (reference sequence). The CDR3: CASSSLLGTGNNEQYF.

This chain joins TRBV12-3 or TRBV12-4 and TRBJ2-1; TCRdb proposes TRBD2, but this gene call is untestable without DNA. This CDR3 comprises 15 residues. CDR3 residues: CASSGRLAGYNEQFF.

The chain couples TRBV5-1 to TRBJ2-7; the TCRdb D gene call, TRBD1, has no DNA to confirm it. Per the germline V gene, CDR1 is SGHRS and CDR2 is YFSETQ. The CDR3 is made up of 13 amino acids. The CDR3 reads CASSSGYAYEQYF.

This rearrangement joins TRBV15 to TRBJ2-7. There are 15 residues in the CDR3. The germline V gene encodes CDR1 LNHNV and CDR2 YYDKDF (reference sequence). The CDR3 region is CATSGERDASYEQYF.

The rearrangement links TRBV9 to TRBJ2-7; the D call from TCRdb, TRBD1, cannot be confirmed without DNA. Germline V gene sequence: CDR1 SGDLS, CDR2 YYNGEE. The CDR3 contains 15 residues. The CDR3 spells CASSGGRVPLYEQYF. Full variable domain (rest looked up from reference TRBV9 and TRBJ2-7): DSGVTQTPKHLITATGQRVTLRCSPRSGDLSVYWYQQSLDQGLQFLIQYYNGEERAKGNILERFSAQQFPDLHSELNLSSLELGDSALYFCASSGGRVPLYEQYFGPGTRLTVT.

The chain employs TRBV7-6 and TRBJ2-2; absent DNA, TCRdb's TRBD2 call cannot be checked. The CDR3 length is 17 residues. CDR1 and CDR2 from the germline V gene are SGHVS and FNYEAQ. The CDR3 spells CASTLSSGGFNTGELFF.

This sequence joins TRBV7-8 and TRBJ2-1. The CDR3 extends over 12 amino acids. CDR1 SGHVS and CDR2 FQNEAQ come from the germline V gene. The CDR3 protein is CASSREDNEQFF.

J is TRBJ2-7 and V is TRBV29-1; TCRdb gives TRBD1 as the D gene, but with no DNA this cannot be confirmed. Per germline, CDR1 SQVTM and CDR2 ANQGSEA. CDR3 length: 12 amino acids. The CDR3 protein is CSVEVRGYEQYF.

V usage is TRBV12-3 or TRBV12-4 and J usage is TRBJ1-3; lacking DNA, the TRBD1 call made by TCRdb goes unchecked. The CDR3 runs 17 residues. This CDR3 reads CASSSYWDRGGGNTIYF.

This chain links TRBV12-3 or TRBV12-4 with TRBJ1-5; TCRdb's D call of TRBD1 is untestable without DNA. There are 14 residues in the CDR3. Here the CDR3 reads CASSQQGRGQPQHF.

This rearrangement joins TRBV24-1 to TRBJ2-1; the TCRdb D gene call, TRBD2, has no DNA to confirm it. This CDR3 comprises 13 residues. Germline CDR1 is KGHDR and CDR2 is SFDVKD. The chain's CDR3 is CATSDYRRAEQFF.

The chain carries TRBV5-5 and TRBJ1-1. CDR3 length: 15 amino acids. Germline lookup yields CDR1 SGHKS and CDR2 YYEKEE (reference sequence). CDR3 sequence reads: CASSSGSWLNTEAFF.

This chain joins TRBV19 and TRBJ2-7. Germline V CDR1 and CDR2: LNHDA, SQIVND (reference sequence). This CDR3 contains 12 residues. CDR3 protein: CASSIDDYEQYF.

The chain uses TRBV7-6 and TRBJ2-3; without DNA, the TCRdb call of TRBD1 cannot be checked. The CDR3 covers 14 residues. Looked up from germline, CDR1 is SGHVS and CDR2 is FNYEAQ. This CDR3 is CASSPTGGSDTQYF.